These 30 T cell receptor beta chains originate from one sample sequenced in a study of shared clonotypes between healthy human individuals. Only in-frame clones appear in the TCRdb table, and some are missing; sequencing was by immunoSEQ multiplex PCR. The table lists hundreds of thousands of clones, about 90% of them singletons. Cells designated naive CD8 were CD45RO-negative and were positively selected for CCR7, with terminally differentiated effector memory CD45RA+ cells excluded. Material for sequencing was naive CD8+ T cells sorted from blood. These TCRs come from a man in his thirties or forties in good health.

There are a few counts of this clone. Other nucleotide sequences in the sample specify the same CDR3. The rearrangement uses TRBV7-9 and TRBJ2-3; D not certain. The germline V and J ends were trimmed by 4 bases and 3 bases, with 14 bases remaining between them. Germline V lookup: CDR1 SEHNR, CDR2 FQNEAQ (reference sequence). The CDR3 is made up of 15 amino acids. This chain's CDR3 is CASSSARVGTDTQYF. The CDR3 region has the DNA TGTGCCAGCAGCTCCGCTAGGGTGGGGACAGATACGCAGTATTTT.

Details on this clone: This could be a read error, since a much larger clone is one nucleotide away. The V and J genes are TRBV27 and TRBJ2-1; 7 bases map to TRBD2. The V gene end was trimmed by 6 bases and the J gene end by 4 bases; junction bases not matched to a gene: 3. Germline values: CDR1 MNHEY, CDR2 SMNVEV (reference sequence). The CDR3 extends over 13 amino acids. The CDR3 region has the DNA TGTGCCAGCAGGCTAGCGGATTACAATGAGCAGTTCTTC. This codes for CASRLADYNEQFF.

The chain carries TRBV25-1 and TRBJ1-1; D is uncertain. Germline values: CDR1 MGHDK, CDR2 SYGVNS. The CDR3 runs 12 residues. The germline V and J ends were trimmed by 1 base and 8 bases, with 8 bases remaining between them. CDR3 bases: TGTGCCAGCAGTGAATCGGGCAGGGAAGCTTTCTTT. Amino acid sequence: CASSESGREAFF.

This chain joins TRBV9 and TRBJ2-5, with D perhaps matching TRBD1 (6 bases). Germline V gene lookup returns CDR1 SGDLS and CDR2 YYNGEE. This CDR3 contains 15 residues. Trimming removed 4 bases from V and 4 bases from J, with 17 bases in between. CDR3 in amino acids: CASSPGADYLETQYF. CDR3 nucleotide sequence: TGTGCCAGCAGCCCAGGGGCTGACTATCTAGAGACCCAGTACTTC.

V and J are TRBV5-8 and TRBJ2-7; the match to TRBD1 covers 7 bases. Unmatched junction bases numbered 18, after V lost 2 bases and J lost 10 bases. Looked up from germline, CDR1 is SGHTS and CDR2 is YDEGEE. The CDR3 has 16 amino acids. The CDR3 nucleotides read TGTGCCAGCAGCTTTTCTCCCGCAGACAGGGACAGATTCCAGTACTTC. This codes for CASSFSPADRDRFQYF.

Only one count was recorded for this clone. The V call is TRBV28, the J call TRBJ2-2; D may be TRBD2 (6 bases). CDR3 size: 15 residues. V was pared by 5 bases and J by 0 bases, with 10 bases between. Germline assignment: CDR1 MDHEN and CDR2 SYDVKM. This chain's CDR3 is CASSPSVANTGELFF. The DNA for the CDR3 is TGTGCCAGCAGTCCTAGCGTCGCGAACACCGGGGAGCTGTTTTTT.

This clone was counted once. The V gene is TRBV4-1, the J gene TRBJ2-2; a weak D match, TRBD1 (6 bases). Germline V gives CDR1 MGHRA, CDR2 YSYEKL. Trimming took off 4 bases at V and 3 bases at J, with 12 bases between the two ends. The CDR3 contains 15 residues. The CDR3 sequence: CASSPTGSDTGELFF. The CDR3 region has the DNA TGCGCCAGCAGCCCGACAGGATCGGACACCGGGGAGCTGTTTTTT.

The rearrangement joins TRBV4-1 to TRBJ2-1, with TRBD2 as a possible D gene (5 bases). V lost 1 base to trimming and J lost 8 bases, with 12 bases between them. The CDR3 is 14 residues long. From germline, CDR1 is MGHRA and CDR2 YSYEKL. CDR3 nucleotides: TGCGCCAGCAGCCAAGCCCTAGGGAGCTATGAGCAGTTCTTC. Its translation is CASSQALGSYEQFF.

The chain links TRBV27 to TRBJ2-6, with TRBD2 as a possible D gene (5 bases). CDR3 length: 16 amino acids. Trimming cost V 5 bases and J 4 bases, with 15 bases left between them. The germline V gene encodes CDR1 MNHEY and CDR2 SMNVEV (reference sequence). The chain's CDR3 is CASSLLSSTGANVLTF. In DNA form, the CDR3 reads TGTGCCAGCAGTCTCCTATCTAGCACCGGGGCCAACGTCCTGACTTTC.

The V call is TRBV7-3, the J call TRBJ2-2; TRBD1 aligns across 10 bases. The CDR3 is 14 residues long. The junction had 4 bases not matched to a gene; V was cut back by 7 bases and J by 5 bases. Germline-derived CDR1 and CDR2 are SGHTA and FQGTGA. The CDR3 bases are TGTGCCAGCACGGGACAGGGGTTGACCGGGGAGCTGTTTTTT. It encodes CASTGQGLTGELFF.

To note about this clone: A far larger clone is one base from this, pointing to a likely read error. The chain carries TRBV5-5 and TRBJ2-7, with 9 bases matching TRBD1. The CDR3 totals 14 residues. Germline V lookup: CDR1 SGHKS, CDR2 YYEKEE (reference sequence). V lost 4 bases to trimming and J lost 3 bases; unmatched junction nucleotides: 5. This chain's CDR3 is CASSPATGGYEQYF. CDR3 nucleotide sequence: TGTGCCAGCAGCCCCGCGACAGGGGGCTACGAGCAGTACTTC.

This chain links TRBV28 with TRBJ2-3; D perhaps matches TRBD1 (6 bases). Trimming pared 2 bases from V and 3 bases from J, leaving 12 bases between. From germline, CDR1 is MDHEN and CDR2 SYDVKM. The CDR3 has 15 residues. CDR3 region: CASSLKAGVTDTQYF. The CDR3 nucleotides are TGTGCCAGCAGTTTAAAGGCAGGGGTAACAGATACGCAGTATTTT. Based on the CDR3 plus reference TRBV28 and TRBJ2-3, the full variable domain is DVKVTQSSRYLVKRTGEKVFLECVQDMDHENMFWYRQDPGLGLRLIYFSYDVKMKEKGDIPEGYSVSREKKERFSLILESASTNQTSMYLCASSLKAGVTDTQYFGPGTRLTVL.

The chain carries TRBV9 and TRBJ2-2, with 7 bases aligning to TRBD2. V lost 3 bases to trimming and J lost 5 bases; unmatched junction nucleotides: 10. Germline values: CDR1 SGDLS, CDR2 YYNGEE. The CDR3 is 16 amino acids. CDR3 sequence reads: CASSGLAGEQTGELFF. The CDR3, as DNA: TGTGCCAGCAGCGGGCTGGCGGGAGAACAGACCGGGGAGCTGTTTTTT.

This clone was recorded a few times. The rearrangement uses TRBV27 and TRBJ2-2; D unclear. This CDR3 is built from 14 residues. Trimming took 2 bases from V and 4 from J, leaving 8 bases between them. The V gene's germline CDR1 is MNHEY and CDR2 SMNVEV (reference sequence). The CDR3 DNA is TGTGCCAGCAGTTTAGTCCGACCCACCGGGGAGCTGTTTTTT. Amino acid sequence: CASSLVRPTGELFF.

The V call is TRBV27, the J call TRBJ1-4, with 8 bases matching TRBD1. Germline assignment: CDR1 MNHEY and CDR2 SMNVEV (reference sequence). This CDR3 contains 16 residues. With 2 bases clipped from V and 4 bases from J, the junction kept 6 bases outside the gene matches. The CDR3 protein is CASSLGTGVGNEKLFF. The CDR3 nucleotides are TGTGCCAGCAGTTTAGGGACAGGAGTGGGTAATGAAAAACTGTTTTTT.

This clone has only one observation. V is TRBV13 and J is TRBJ2-1, with D maybe TRBD1 (6 bases). This CDR3 is 18 amino acids long. Trimming removed 2 bases at V and 3 bases at J, with 20 bases between. Germline V lookup: CDR1 PRHDT, CDR2 FYEKMQ (reference sequence). CDR3 region: CASSLRTGSGGIYNEQFF. The DNA for the CDR3 is TGTGCCAGCAGCTTAAGAACAGGGAGCGGAGGAATCTACAATGAGCAGTTCTTC.

There are a few counts of this clone. The V and J genes are TRBV27 and TRBJ2-7; 10 positions match TRBD2. With 5 bases clipped from V and 4 bases from J, the junction kept 11 bases outside the gene matches. CDR3 length equals 16 residues. Germline CDR1 MNHEY, CDR2 SMNVEV (reference sequence). CDR3 amino acids: CASSPLSAGGPYEQYF. CDR3 nucleotide sequence: TGTGCCAGCAGTCCCCTATCAGCGGGAGGGCCTTACGAGCAGTACTTC.

V and J are TRBV4-3 and TRBJ2-5, with D possibly matching TRBD2 (5 bases). With 1 base removed from V and 1 base from J, the gap between germline ends came to 10 bases. In germline, CDR1 is LGHNA, CDR2 YSLEER. The CDR3 loop spans 15 amino acids. CDR3 sequence: CASSQGAGLQETQYF. CDR3 sequence (DNA): TGCGCCAGCAGCCAAGGCGCGGGCCTCCAAGAGACCCAGTACTTC.

The chain combines TRBV29-1 with TRBJ2-5, with 8 nucleotides matching TRBD1. Germline lookup yields CDR1 SQVTM and CDR2 ANQGSEA. The length of the CDR3 is 15 residues. V shed 3 bases, J shed 2 bases, and the junction held 8 bases outside the gene matches. The CDR3 spells CSVDRTGQPQETQYF. Here the CDR3 DNA reads TGCAGCGTTGATCGGACAGGGCAGCCTCAAGAGACCCAGTACTTC.

V usage is TRBV10-1 and J usage is TRBJ2-1; unclear D gene. There are 13 residues in the CDR3. Germline V lookup: CDR1 WNHNN, CDR2 SYGVQD (reference sequence). V lost 0 bases, J lost 4 bases, and 4 bases lay in between. This chain's CDR3 is CASSESTYNEQFF. The CDR3 DNA sequence: TGCGCCAGCAGTGAGTCAACTTACAATGAGCAGTTCTTC.

The chain combines TRBV6-4 with TRBJ2-1, with TRBD1 as a possible D gene (6 bases). With 6 bases removed from V and 4 bases from J, the gap between germline ends came to 10 bases. Germline lookup yields CDR1 MRHNA and CDR2 SNTAGT. CDR3 size: 13 residues. The CDR3: CASSQGQYNEQFF. The CDR3 bases are TGTGCCAGCAGCCAAGGACAGTACAATGAGCAGTTCTTC.

This clone has more than one count but fewer than ten. The chain couples TRBV6-5 to TRBJ2-7, with a tentative D call TRBD1 (5 bases). The V end was cut by 10 bases, the J end by 1 base, with 11 bases between. Germline assignment: CDR1 MNHEY and CDR2 SVGAGI. This CDR3 contains 12 residues. CDR3 protein: CAIRDLSYEQYF. For the CDR3, the DNA is TGTGCCATCAGGGATCTATCCTACGAGCAGTACTTC.

This chain uses TRBV19 with TRBJ2-2, with a tentative D call TRBD1 (6 bases). There are 14 residues in the CDR3. Germline CDR1 reads LNHDA; CDR2 reads SQIVND (reference sequence). Trimming shortened V by 5 bases and J by 9 bases, and 16 bases separated the two germline ends. CDR3 sequence: CASSLGTLGRELFF. CDR3 nucleotides: TGTGCCAGTAGTCTCGGGACACTTGGGAGGGAGCTGTTTTTT.

The chain couples TRBV27 to TRBJ1-1; 10 bases are shared with TRBD1. This CDR3 is 15 amino acids long. Germline V lookup: CDR1 MNHEY, CDR2 SMNVEV (reference sequence). V gave up 7 bases and J gave up 1 base; unmatched junction bases: 6. CDR3 region: CASKYRDRGNTEAFF. The CDR3 nucleotides are TGTGCCAGCAAGTACAGGGACAGGGGGAACACTGAAGCTTTCTTT.

This clone has a single count. The rearrangement joins TRBV13 to TRBJ2-7; 11 nucleotides match TRBD2. From germline, CDR1 is PRHDT and CDR2 FYEKMQ (reference sequence). Trimming took 4 bases from V and 4 from J; bases not matched to a gene: 6. This CDR3 is 15 amino acids long. CDR3 loop: CASSYHTSGSYEQYF. Here the CDR3 DNA reads TGTGCCAGCAGCTACCACACTAGCGGGAGTTACGAGCAGTACTTC.

J is TRBJ2-3 and V is TRBV28; the match to TRBD1 covers 8 bases. The junction had 9 bases not matched to a gene; V was cut back by 6 bases and J by 4 bases. Germline V gives CDR1 MDHEN, CDR2 SYDVKM. The CDR3 consists of 15 residues. This CDR3 is CASSQGQGRSDTQYF. As DNA, the CDR3 is TGTGCCAGCAGCCAAGGACAGGGACGGTCAGATACGCAGTATTTT.

J is TRBJ2-7 and V is TRBV4-1, with 9 positions matching TRBD1. V lost 1 base and J lost 1; bases outside the gene matches: 8. This CDR3 is built from 17 residues. Per germline, CDR1 MGHRA and CDR2 YSYEKL. The CDR3 region is CASSQVFSTGGSYEQYF. CDR3 DNA sequence: TGCGCCAGCAGCCAAGTTTTTTCGACAGGGGGATCCTACGAGCAGTACTTC.

The V gene is TRBV9, the J gene TRBJ2-1; perhaps TRBD2 as D (5 bases). The V gene's germline CDR1 is SGDLS and CDR2 YYNGEE. Trimming left V 1 base short and J 7 bases short, with 12 bases between. CDR3 size: 14 residues. CDR3 protein: CASSVTDAGNEQFF. CDR3 coding DNA: TGTGCCAGCAGCGTAACTGATGCGGGTAATGAGCAGTTCTTC. The complete variable domain, with remaining parts taken from reference TRBV9 and TRBJ2-1, reads DSGVTQTPKHLITATGQRVTLRCSPRSGDLSVYWYQQSLDQGLQFLIQYYNGEERAKGNILERFSAQQFPDLHSELNLSSLELGDSALYFCASSVTDAGNEQFFGPGTRLTVL.

This rearrangement joins TRBV11-2 to TRBJ2-2; D unclear. Germline CDR1 is SGHAT and CDR2 is FQNNGV. Trimming removed 2 bases from V and 1 base from J, with 11 bases in between. The CDR3 is 16 amino acids. CDR3 residues: CASSLSGGENTGELFF. The CDR3 DNA is TGTGCCAGCAGCTTATCGGGCGGAGAGAACACCGGGGAGCTGTTTTTT. The full variable domain, its missing parts supplied by reference TRBV11-2 and TRBJ2-2, is EAGVAQSPRYKIIEKRQSVAFWCNPISGHATLYWYQQILGQGPKLLIQFQNNGVVDDSQLPKDRFSAERLKGVDSTLKIQPAKLEDSAVYLCASSLSGGENTGELFFGEGSRLTVL.

This chain links TRBV7-9 with TRBJ1-3; D is perhaps TRBD1 (6 bases). Trimming removed 5 bases from V and 1 base from J, with 12 bases in between. Per germline, CDR1 SEHNR and CDR2 FQNEAQ (reference sequence). This CDR3 region has 15 residues. CDR3: CASSHGQLSGNTIYF. DNA for the CDR3: TGTGCCAGCAGCCACGGACAGCTATCTGGAAACACCATATATTTT.